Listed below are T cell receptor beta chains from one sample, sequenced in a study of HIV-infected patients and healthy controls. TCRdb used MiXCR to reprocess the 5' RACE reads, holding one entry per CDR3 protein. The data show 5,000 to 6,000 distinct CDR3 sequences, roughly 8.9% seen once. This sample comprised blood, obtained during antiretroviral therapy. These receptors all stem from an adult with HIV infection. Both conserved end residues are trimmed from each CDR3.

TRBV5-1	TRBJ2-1	ASSLESRNNEQF
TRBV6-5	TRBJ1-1	ASRIEGTENTEAF
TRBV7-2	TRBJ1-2	ASSSPGYGYT
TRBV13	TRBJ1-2	ASSGTANYGYT
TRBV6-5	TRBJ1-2	ASSPSQLQYNYGYT
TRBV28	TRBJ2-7	ASSLKGDVSEQY
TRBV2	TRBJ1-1	ASREGGVEAF
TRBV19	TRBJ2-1	ASSIREAGEQF
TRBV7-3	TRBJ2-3	ASSPGTSADTQY
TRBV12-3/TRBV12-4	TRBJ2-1	ASSLGLHSYNEQF